Given below is one T cell receptor (beta chain) in context. Its antigen is undetermined. In germline, CDR1 is MNHNS, CDR2 SASEGT. The CDR3 is 15 amino acids. Between the trimmed V and J ends, which lost 8 bases and 3 bases, there was a span of 19 bases. The data stem from a study of CD8+CD57+ T cells in acquired aplastic anemia. Study at large: Average DNA yield from sorted CD4+ and CD8+ cells was approximately 3 ug.

Points from the study as a whole: The study identified more than 25 CD8+ CDR3 sequences shared by patients and controls.

Genomic DNA, the template, was used for profiling of the TCR beta VDJ and CDR3. TCRdb redid the calling of the reads with MiXCR, one entry per CDR3 protein. The table lists roughly 93,000 distinct CDR3 sequences, about 67% of them singletons. Patients sequenced had flow cytometry evidence of CD8+CD57+ cell expansion. The sample taken for sequencing was sorted CD4+, CD8+, or CD8+CD57+ T cells (not recorded which) from PBMCs. The source is a human donor with aplastic anemia. J is TRBJ1-2 and V is TRBV6-1; no definite D call. The CDR3 bases are TGTGCCAGCCGCCCGGACCAGGAAGTTTACTATGGCTACACCTTC. Protein product: CASRPDQEVYYGYTF.